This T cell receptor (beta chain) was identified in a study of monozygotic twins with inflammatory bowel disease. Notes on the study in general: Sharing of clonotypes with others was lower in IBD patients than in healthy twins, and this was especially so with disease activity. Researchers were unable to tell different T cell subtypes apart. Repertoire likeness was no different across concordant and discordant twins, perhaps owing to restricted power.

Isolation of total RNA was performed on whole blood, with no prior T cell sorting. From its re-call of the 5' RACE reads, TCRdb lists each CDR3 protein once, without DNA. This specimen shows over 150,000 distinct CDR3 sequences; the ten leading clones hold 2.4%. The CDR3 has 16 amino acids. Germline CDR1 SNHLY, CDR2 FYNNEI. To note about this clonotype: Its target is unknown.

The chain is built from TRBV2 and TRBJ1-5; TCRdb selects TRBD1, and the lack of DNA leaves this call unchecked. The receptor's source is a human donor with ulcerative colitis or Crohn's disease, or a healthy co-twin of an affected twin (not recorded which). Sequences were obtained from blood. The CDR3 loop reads CASSYGGDSVNQPQHF.